The TCR beta chain described here comes from a study of T cell repertoires in cytomegalovirus infection. About the research overall: Recently identified HLA-C-restricted CMV epitopes were among the peptides used.

General study points: HLA-C-restricted CMV-specific TCR beta clonotypes were dominant in the ex vivo response.

Via MiXCR, TCRdb re-called the reads, giving one row per CDR3 protein. The table records 450,000 to 600,000 distinct CDR3 sequences, roughly 34% of them present only once. Regarding this clonotype: Its antigen is not known.

Deletions cut 3 bases from V and 5 bases from J, with 21 bases between. CDR1 and CDR2 (germline): SGHNT, YYREEE (reference sequence). The length of the CDR3 is 18 residues. The source is a human donor in good health (CMV status not recorded). Some clones in this sample may be carry-over from other donors' samples. J is TRBJ1-6 and V is TRBV5-4; D remains unclear. Sequencing used cultured PBMCs, obtained from culture after CMV antigen stimulation. CDR3 residues: CASSSPANSGFNNSPLHF. In DNA, the CDR3 is TGTGCCAGCAGCTCGCCCGCCAATTCTGGGTTCAATAATTCACCCCTCCACTTT.